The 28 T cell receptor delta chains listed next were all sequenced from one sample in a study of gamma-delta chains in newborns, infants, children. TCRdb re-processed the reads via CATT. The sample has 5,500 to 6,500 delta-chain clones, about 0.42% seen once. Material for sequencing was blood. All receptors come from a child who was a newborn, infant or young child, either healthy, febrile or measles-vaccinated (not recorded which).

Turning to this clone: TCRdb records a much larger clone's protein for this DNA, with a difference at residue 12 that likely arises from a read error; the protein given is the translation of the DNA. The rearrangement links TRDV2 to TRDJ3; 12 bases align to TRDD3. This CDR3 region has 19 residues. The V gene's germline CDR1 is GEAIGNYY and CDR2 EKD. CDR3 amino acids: CACDVLGDTSSRDTRQMFF. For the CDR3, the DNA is TGTGCCTGCGACGTACTGGGGGATACAAGCTCCCGGGACACCCGACAGATGTTTTTC.

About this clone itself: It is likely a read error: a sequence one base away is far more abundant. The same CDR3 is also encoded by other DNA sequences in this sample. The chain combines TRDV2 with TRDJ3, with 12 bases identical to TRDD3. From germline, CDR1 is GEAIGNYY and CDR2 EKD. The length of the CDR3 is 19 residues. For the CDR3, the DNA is TGTGCCTGTGACAACGTACTGGGGGATACTATCGGGGACACCCGGCAGATGTTTTTC. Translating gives CACDNVLGDTIGDTRQMFF.

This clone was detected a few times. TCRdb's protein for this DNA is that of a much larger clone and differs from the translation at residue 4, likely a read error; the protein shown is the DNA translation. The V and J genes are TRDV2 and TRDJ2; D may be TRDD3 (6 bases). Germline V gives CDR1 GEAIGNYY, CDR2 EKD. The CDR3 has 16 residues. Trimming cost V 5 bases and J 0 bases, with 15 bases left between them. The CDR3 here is CACGILGSTLTAQLFF. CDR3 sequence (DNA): TGTGCCTGTGGCATACTGGGATCTACTTTGACAGCACAACTCTTCTTT.

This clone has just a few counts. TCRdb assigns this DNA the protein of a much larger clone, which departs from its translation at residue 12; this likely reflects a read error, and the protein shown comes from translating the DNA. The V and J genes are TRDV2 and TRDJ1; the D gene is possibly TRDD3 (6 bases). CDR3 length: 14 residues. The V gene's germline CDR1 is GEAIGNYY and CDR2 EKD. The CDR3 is CACDPRGWADKFIF. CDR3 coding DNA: TGTGCCTGTGACCCGAGGGGATGGGCCGATAAATTCATCTTT.

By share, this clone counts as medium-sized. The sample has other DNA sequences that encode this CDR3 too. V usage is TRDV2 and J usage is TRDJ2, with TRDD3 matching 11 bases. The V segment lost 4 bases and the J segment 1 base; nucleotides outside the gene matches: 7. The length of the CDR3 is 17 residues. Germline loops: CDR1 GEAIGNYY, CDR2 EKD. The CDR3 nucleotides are TGTGCCTGTGATGTACTGGGGGATAAAAATTTGACAGCACAACTCTTCTTT. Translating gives CACDVLGDKNLTAQLFF.

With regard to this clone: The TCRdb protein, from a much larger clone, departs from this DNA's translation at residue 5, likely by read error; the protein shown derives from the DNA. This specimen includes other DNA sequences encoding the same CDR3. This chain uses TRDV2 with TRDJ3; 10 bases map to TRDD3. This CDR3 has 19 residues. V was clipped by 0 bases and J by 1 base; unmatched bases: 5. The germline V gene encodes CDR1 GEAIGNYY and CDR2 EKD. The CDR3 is CACDTVLGDSSWDTRQMFF. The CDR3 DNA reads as TGTGCCTGTGACACCGTACTGGGGGATTCTTCCTGGGACACCCGACAGATGTTTTTC.

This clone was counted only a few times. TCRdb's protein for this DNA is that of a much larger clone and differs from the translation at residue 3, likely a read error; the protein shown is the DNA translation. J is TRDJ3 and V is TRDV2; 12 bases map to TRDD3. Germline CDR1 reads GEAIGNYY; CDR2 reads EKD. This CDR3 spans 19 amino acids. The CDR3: CASDVLGDTSSWDTRQMFF. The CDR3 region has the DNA TGTGCCAGTGACGTACTGGGGGATACAAGCTCCTGGGACACCCGACAGATGTTTTTC.

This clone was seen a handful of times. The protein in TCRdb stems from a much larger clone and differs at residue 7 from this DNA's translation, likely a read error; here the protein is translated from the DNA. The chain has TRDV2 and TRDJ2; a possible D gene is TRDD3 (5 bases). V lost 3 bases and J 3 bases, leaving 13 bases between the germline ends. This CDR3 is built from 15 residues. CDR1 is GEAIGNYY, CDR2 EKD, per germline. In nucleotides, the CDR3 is TGTGCCTGTGACTACTGGAGGACCCTGACAGCACAACTCTTCTTT. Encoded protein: CACDYWRTLTAQLFF.

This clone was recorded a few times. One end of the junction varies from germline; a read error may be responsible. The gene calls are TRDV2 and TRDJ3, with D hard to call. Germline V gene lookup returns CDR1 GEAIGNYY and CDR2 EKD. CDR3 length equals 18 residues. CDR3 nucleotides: TGTGCCTGTGACACCGGAGTTTTCGACTCCCGGGACACCCGACAGATGTTTTTC. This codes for CACDTGVFDSRDTRQMFF.

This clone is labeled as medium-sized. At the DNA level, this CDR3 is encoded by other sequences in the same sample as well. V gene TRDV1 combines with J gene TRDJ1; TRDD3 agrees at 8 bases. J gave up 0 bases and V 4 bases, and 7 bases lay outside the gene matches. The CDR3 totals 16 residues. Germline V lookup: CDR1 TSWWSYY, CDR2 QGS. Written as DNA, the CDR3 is TGTGCTCTTGGGGGATTCTGGGGGACACACACCGATAAACTCATCTTT. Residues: CALGGFWGTHTDKLIF.

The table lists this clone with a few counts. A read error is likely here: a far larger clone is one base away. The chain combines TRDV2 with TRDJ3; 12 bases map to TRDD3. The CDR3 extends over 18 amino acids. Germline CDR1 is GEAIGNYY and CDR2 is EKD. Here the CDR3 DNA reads TGTGCCTGTGACACCGTACTGGGGGATACCTGGGACGCCCGACAGATGTTTTTC. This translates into CACDTVLGDTWDARQMFF.

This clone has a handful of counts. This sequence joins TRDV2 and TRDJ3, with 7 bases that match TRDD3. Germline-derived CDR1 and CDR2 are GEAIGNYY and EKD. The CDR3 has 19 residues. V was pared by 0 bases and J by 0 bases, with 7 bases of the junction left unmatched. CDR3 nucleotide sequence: TGTGCCTGTGACACCGTACTGGGGATAGACTCCTGGGACACCCGACAGATGTTTTTC. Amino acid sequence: CACDTVLGIDSWDTRQMFF.

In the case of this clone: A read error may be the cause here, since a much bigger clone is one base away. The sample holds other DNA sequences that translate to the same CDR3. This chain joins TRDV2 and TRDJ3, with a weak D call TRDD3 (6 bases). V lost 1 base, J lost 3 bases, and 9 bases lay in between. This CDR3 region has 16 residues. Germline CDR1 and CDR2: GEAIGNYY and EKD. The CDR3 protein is CACDTWGYWDTRQMFF. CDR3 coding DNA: TGTGCCTGTGACACGTGGGGGTACTGGGACACCCGACAGATGTTTTTC.

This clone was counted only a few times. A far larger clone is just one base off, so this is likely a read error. The CDR3 sequence is CACDTVLEDSSSWDTRQMFF. CDR3 coding DNA: TGTGCCTGTGACACCGTACTGGAGGATAGCAGCTCCTGGGACACCCGACAGATGTTTTTC. V is TRDV2 and J is TRDJ3, with a tentative D call TRDD3 (5 bases). The CDR3 is 20 residues long. Trimming removed 0 bases from V and 0 bases from J, with 17 bases in between. From germline, CDR1 is GEAIGNYY and CDR2 EKD.

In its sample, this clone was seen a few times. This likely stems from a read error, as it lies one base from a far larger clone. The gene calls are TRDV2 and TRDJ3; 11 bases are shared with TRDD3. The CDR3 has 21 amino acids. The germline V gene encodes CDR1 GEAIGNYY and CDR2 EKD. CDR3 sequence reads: CACDTGRKLGDTSWDARQMFF. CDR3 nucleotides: TGTGCCTGTGACACCGGTCGGAAGCTGGGGGATACATCCTGGGACGCCCGACAGATGTTTTTC.

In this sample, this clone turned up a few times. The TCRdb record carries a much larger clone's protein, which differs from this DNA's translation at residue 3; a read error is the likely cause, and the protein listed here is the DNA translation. The CDR3 loop reads CAYDNTGGSSWDTRQMFF. The CDR3, as DNA: TGTGCCTATGACAACACTGGGGGATCATCCTGGGACACCCGACAGATGTTTTTC. J is TRDJ3 and V is TRDV2; 10 bases agree with TRDD3. Looked up from germline, CDR1 is GEAIGNYY and CDR2 is EKD. The CDR3 length is 18 residues.

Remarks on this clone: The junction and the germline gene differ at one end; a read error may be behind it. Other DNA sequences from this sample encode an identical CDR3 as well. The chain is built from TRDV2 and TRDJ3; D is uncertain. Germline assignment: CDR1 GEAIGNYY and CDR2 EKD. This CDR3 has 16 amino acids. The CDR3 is CACDTGFGWDTRQMFF. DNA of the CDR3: TGCGCCTGTGACACCGGGTTCGGTTGGGACACCCGACAGATGTTTTTC.

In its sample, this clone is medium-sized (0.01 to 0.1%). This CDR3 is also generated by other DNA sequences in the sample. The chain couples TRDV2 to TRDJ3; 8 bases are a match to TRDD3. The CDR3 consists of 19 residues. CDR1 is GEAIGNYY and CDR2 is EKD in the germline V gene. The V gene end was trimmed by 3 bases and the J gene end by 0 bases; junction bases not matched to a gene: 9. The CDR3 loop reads CACDSLGDRSSWDTRQMFF. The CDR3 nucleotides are TGTGCCTGTGACTCATTGGGGGATCGCAGCTCCTGGGACACCCGACAGATGTTTTTC.

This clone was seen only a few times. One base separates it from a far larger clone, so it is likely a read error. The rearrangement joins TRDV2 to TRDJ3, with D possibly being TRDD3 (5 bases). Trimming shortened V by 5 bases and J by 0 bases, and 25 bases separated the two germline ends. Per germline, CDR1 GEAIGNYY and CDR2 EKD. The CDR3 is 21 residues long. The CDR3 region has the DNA TGTGCCTGTGCCGCGTCTGGGTATCGAAGGGAACGCTCCTGGGACACCCGACAGATGTTTTTC. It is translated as CACAASGYRRERSWDTRQMFF.

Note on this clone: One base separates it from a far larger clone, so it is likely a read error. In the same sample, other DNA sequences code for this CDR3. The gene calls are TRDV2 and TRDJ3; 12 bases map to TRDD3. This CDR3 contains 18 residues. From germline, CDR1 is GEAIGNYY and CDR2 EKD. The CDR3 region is CACDNTGGYSWDTRQMFF. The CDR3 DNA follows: TGTGCCTGTGACAATACTGGGGGATACTCCTGGGACACCCGACAAATGTTTTTC.

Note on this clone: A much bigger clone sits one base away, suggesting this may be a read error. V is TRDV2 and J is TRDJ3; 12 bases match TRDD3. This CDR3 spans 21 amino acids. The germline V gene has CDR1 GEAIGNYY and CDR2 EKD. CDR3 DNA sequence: TGTGCCTGTGACACTTTGTACTGGGGGATACCCTCCTCCCGGGACACCCGACAGATGTTTTTC. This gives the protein CACDTLYWGIPSSRDTRQMFF.

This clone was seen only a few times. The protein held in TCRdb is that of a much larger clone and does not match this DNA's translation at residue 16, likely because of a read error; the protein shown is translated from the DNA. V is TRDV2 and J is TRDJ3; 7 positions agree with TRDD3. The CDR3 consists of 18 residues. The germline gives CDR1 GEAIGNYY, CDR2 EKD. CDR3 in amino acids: CACDTWGTSSWDTRQKFF. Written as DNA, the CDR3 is TGTGCCTGTGACACCTGGGGGACCAGCTCCTGGGACACCCGACAGAAGTTTTTC.

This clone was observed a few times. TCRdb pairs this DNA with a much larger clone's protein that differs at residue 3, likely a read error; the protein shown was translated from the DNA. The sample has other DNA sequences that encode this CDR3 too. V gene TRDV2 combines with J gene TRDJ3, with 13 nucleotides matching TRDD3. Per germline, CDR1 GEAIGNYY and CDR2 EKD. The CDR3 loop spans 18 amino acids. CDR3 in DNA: TGTGCCCGTGACACTGGGGGATACGCCTCCTGGGACACCCGACAGATGTTTTTC. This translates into CARDTGGYASWDTRQMFF.

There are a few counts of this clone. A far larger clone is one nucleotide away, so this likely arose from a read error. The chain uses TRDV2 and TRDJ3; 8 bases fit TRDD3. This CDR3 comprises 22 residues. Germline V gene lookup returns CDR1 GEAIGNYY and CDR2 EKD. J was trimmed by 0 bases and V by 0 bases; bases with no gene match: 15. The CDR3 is CACDTGWLVGDPGSWDTRQMFF. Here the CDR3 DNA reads TGTGCCTGTGACACCGGATGGCTGGTGGGGGATCCGGGCTCCTGGGACACCCGACAGATGTTTTTC.

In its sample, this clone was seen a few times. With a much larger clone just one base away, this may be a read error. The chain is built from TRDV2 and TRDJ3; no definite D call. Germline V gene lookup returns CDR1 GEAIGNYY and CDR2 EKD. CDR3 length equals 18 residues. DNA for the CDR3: TGTGCCTGTGGCACCGTAGATGGGAGCTCCTGGGACACCCGACAGATGTTTTTC. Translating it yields CACGTVDGSSWDTRQMFF.

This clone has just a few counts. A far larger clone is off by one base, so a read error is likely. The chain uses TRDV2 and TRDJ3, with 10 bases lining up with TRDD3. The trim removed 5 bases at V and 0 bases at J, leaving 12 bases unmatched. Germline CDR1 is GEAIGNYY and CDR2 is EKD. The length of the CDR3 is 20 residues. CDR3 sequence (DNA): TGTGCCTGTGGTTACTCTACTGGGGGATTTAGCTCCTGGGACACCCGACAGATGTTTTTC. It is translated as CACGYSTGGFSSWDTRQMFF.

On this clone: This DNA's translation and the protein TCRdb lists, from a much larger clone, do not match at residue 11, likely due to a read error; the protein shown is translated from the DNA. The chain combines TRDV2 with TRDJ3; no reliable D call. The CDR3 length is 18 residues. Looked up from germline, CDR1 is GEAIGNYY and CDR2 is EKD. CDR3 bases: TGTGCCTGTGACACAAGAGGCCCGAGCTCCCGGGACACCCGACAGATGTTTTTC. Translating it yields CACDTRGPSSRDTRQMFF.

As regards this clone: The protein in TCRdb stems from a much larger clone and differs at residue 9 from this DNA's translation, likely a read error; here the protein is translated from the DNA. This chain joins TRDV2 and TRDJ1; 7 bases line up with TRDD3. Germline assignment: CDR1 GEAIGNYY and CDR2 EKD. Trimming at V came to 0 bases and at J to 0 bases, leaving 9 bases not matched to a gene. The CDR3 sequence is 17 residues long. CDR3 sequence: CACDTGTGDLYTDKLIF. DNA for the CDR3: TGTGCCTGTGACACCGGAACTGGGGACTTGTACACCGATAAACTCATCTTT.